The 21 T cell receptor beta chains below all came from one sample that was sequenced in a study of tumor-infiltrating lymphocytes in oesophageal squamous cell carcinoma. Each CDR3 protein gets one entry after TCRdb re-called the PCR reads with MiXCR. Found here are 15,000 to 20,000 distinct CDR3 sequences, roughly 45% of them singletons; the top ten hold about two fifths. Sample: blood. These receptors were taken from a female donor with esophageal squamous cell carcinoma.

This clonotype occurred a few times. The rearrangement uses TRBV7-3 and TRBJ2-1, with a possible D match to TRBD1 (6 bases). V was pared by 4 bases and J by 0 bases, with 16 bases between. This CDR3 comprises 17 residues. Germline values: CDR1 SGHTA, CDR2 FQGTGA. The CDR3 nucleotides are TGTGCCAGCAGCTCAAGGGGGAATCTAGGCTCCTACAATGAGCAGTTCTTC. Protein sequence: CASSSRGNLGSYNEQFF. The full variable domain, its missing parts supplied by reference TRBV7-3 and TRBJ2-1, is GAGVSQTPSNKVTEKGKYVELRCDPISGHTALYWYRQSLGQGPEFLIYFQGTGAADDSGLPNDRFFAVRPEGSVSTLKIQRTERGDSAVYLCASSSRGNLGSYNEQFFGPGTRLTVL.

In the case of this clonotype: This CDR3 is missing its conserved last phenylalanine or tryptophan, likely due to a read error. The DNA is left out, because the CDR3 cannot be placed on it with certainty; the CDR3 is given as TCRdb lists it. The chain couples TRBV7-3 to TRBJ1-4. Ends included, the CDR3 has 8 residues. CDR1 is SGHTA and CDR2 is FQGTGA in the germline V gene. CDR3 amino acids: CASSFPTR.

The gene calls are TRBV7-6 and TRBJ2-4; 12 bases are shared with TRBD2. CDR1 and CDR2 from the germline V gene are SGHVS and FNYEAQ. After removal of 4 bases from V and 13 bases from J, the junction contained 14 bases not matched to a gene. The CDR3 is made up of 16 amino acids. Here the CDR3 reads CASSSNLAGGFDEQYF. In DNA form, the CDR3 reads TGTGCCAGCAGCTCCAATCTAGCGGGAGGGTTCGATGAGCAGTACTTC.

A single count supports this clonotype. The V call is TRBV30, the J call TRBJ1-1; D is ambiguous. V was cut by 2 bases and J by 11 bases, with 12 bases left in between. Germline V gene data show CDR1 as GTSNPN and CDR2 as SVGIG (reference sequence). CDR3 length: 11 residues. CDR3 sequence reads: CAWSIGAGAFF. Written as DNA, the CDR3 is TGTGCCTGGAGTATCGGAGCGGGCGCTTTCTTT. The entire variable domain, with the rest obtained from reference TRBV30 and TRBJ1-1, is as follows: SQTIHQWPATLVQPVGSPLSLECTVEGTSNPNLYWYRQAAGRGLQLLFYSVGIGQISSEVPQNLSASRPQDRQFILSSKKLLLSDSGFYLCAWSIGAGAFFGQGTRLTVV.

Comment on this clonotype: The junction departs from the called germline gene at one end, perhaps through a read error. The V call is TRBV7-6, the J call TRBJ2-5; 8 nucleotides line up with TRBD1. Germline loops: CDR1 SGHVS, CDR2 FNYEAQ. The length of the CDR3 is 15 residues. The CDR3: CASSLFQGAGETQYF. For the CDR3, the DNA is TGTGCTAGCAGCTTATTCCAGGGGGCCGGAGAGACCCAGTACTTC.

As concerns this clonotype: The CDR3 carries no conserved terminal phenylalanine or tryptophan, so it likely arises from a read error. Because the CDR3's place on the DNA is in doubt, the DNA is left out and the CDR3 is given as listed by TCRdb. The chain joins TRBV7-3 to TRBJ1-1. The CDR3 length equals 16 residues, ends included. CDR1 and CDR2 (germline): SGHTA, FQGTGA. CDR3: CASSSSGTRNEQFFGP.

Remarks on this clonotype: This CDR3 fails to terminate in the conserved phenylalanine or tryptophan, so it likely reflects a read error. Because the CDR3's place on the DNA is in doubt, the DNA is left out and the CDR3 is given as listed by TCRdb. This chain's CDR3 is CASSLLPLGSRGSGANVLTFGN. The V call is TRBV11-2, the J call TRBJ2-5; the D call of TRBD2 is as the table states it, not checked on the DNA. The germline gives CDR1 SGHAT, CDR2 FQNNGV. The CDR3 is 22 amino acids long, termini counted.

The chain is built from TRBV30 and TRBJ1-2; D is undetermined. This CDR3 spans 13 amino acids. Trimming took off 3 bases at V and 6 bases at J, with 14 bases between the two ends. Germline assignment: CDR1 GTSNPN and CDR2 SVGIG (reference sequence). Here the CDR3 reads CAWSPDGVHGYTF. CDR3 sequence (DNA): TGTGCCTGGAGCCCAGACGGGGTTCATGGCTACACCTTC.

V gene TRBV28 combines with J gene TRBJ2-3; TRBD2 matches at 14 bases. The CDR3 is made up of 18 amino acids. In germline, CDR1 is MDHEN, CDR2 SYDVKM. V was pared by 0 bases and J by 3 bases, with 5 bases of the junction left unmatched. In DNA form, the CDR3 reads TGTGCCAGCAGTTTATGGGGGACTAGCGGGAGTTTAACAGATACGCAGTATTTT. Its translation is CASSLWGTSGSLTDTQYF.

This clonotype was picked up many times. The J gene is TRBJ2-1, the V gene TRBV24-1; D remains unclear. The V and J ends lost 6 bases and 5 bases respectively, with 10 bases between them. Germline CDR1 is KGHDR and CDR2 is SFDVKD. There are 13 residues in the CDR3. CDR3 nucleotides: TGTGCCACCAGTCAACCCTTAAACAATGAGCAGTTCTTC. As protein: CATSQPLNNEQFF.

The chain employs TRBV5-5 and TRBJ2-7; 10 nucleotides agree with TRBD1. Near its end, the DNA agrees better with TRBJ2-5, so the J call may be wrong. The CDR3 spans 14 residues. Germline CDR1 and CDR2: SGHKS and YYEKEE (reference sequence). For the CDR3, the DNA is TGTGCCAGCAGCTGGACAGGGGGAGGAGAGACCCAGTACTTC. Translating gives CASSWTGGGETQYF.

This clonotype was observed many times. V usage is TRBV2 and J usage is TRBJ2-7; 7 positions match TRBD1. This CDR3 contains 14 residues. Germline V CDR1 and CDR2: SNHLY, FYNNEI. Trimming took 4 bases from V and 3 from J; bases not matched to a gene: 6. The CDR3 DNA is TGTGCCAGCAGTGGACAGGGATCCCTCTACGAGCAGTACTTC. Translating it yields CASSGQGSLYEQYF. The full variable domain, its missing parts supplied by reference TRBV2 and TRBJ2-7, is EPEVTQTPSHQVTQMGQEVILRCVPISNHLYFYWYRQILGQKVEFLVSFYNNEISEKSEIFDDQFSVERPDGSNFTLKIRSTKLEDSAMYFCASSGQGSLYEQYFGPGTRLTVT.

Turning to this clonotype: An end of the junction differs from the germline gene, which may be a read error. CDR3 amino acids: CASSPIAGPYNEQFF. CDR3 sequence (DNA): TGTGCCAGCAGCCCGATAGCGGGACCCTACAATGAGCAGTTCTTT. The V and J genes are TRBV7-3 and TRBJ2-3, with TRBD2 matching over 8 bases. Germline V CDR1 and CDR2: SGHTA, FQGTGA. The CDR3 covers 15 residues.

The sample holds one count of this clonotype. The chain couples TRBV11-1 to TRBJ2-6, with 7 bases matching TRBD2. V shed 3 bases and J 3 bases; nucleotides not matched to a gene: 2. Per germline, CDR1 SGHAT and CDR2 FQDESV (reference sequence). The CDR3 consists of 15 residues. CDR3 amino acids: CASSFRTSGANVLTF. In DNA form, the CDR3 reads TGTGCCAGCAGCTTCCGGACTAGTGGGGCCAACGTCCTGACTTTC.

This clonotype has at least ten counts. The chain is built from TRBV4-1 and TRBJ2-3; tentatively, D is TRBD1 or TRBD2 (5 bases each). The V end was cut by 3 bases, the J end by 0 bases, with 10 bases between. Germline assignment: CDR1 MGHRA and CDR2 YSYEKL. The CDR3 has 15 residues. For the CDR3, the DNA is TGCGCCAGCAGCCAGGGACCCGCTAGCACAGATACGCAGTATTTT. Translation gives CASSQGPASTDTQYF.

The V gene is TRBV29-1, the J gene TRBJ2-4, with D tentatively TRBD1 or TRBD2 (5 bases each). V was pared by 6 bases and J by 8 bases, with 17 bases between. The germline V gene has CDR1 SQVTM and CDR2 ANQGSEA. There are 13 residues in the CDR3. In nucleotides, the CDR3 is TGCAGCGTGGGGACGGGCCGGGCAGACATTCAGTACTTC. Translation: CSVGTGRADIQYF.

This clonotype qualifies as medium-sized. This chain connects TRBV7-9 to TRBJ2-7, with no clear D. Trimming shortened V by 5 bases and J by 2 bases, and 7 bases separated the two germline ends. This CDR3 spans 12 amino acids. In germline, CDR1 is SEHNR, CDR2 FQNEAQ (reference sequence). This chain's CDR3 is CASSLDPYEQYF. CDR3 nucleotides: TGTGCCAGCAGCCTTGATCCCTACGAGCAGTACTTC.

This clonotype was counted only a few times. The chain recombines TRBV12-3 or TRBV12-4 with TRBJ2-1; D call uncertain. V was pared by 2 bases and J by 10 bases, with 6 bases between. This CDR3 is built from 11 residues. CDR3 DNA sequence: TGTGCCAGCAGTTTATCTAGGGAGCAGTTCTTC. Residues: CASSLSREQFF.

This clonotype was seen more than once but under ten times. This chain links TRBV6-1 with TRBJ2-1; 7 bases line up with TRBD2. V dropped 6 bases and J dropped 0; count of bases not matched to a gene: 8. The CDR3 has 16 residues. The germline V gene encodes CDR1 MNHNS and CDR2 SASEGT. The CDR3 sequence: CASRESGASSYNEQFF. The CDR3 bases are TGTGCCAGCAGGGAAAGCGGGGCAAGCTCCTACAATGAGCAGTTCTTC.

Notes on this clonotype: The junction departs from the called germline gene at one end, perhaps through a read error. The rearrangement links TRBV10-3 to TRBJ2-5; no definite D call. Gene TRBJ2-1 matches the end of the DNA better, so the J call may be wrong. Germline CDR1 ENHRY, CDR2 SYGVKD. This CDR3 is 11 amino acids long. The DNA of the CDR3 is TGTGCCAGCAGTTCACGCGATGAGCAGTTCTTC. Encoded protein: CASSSRDEQFF.

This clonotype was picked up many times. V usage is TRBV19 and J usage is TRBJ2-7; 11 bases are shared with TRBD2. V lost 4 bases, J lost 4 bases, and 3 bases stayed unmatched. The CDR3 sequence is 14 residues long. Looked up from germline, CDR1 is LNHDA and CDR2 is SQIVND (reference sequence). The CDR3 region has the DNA TGTGCCAGTAGTACACTAGCGGGAGTGTACGAGCAGTACTTC. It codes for CASSTLAGVYEQYF. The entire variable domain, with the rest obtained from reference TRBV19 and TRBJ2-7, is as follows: DGGITQSPKYLFRKEGQNVTLSCEQNLNHDAMYWYRQDPGQGLRLIYYSQIVNDFQKGDIAEGYSVSREKKESFPLTVTSAQKNPTAFYLCASSTLAGVYEQYFGPGTRLTVT.